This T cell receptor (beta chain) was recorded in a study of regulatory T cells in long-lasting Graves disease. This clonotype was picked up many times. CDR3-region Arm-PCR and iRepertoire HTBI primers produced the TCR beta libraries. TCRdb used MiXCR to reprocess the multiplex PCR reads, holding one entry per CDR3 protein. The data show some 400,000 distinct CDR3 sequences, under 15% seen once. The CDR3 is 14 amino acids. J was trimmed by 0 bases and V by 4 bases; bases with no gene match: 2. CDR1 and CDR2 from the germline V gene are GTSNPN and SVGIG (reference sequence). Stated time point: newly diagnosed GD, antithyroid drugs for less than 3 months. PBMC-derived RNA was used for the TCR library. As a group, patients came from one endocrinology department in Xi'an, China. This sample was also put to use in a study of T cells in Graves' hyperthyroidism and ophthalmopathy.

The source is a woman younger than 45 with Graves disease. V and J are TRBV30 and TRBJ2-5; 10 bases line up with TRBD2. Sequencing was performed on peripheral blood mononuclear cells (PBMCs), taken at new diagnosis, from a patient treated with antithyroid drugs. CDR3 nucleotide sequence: TGTGCCTGGACCCTAGCGGGAGACCAAGAGACCCAGTACTTC. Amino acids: CAWTLAGDQETQYF.